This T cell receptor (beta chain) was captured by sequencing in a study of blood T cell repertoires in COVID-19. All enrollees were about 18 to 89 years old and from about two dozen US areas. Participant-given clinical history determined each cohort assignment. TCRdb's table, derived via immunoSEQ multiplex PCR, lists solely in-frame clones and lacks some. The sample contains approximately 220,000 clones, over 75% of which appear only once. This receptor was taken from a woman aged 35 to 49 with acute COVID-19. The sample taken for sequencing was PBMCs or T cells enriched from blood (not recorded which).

CDR3 loop: CASSMGGLAGTDTQYF. In DNA, the CDR3 is TGTGCCAGTAGTATGGGGGGACTAGCGGGCACAGATACGCAGTATTTT. J is TRBJ2-3 and V is TRBV19; 11 bases map to TRBD2. CDR1 is LNHDA and CDR2 is SQIVND in the germline V gene (reference sequence). V lost 3 bases and J lost 1; bases outside the gene matches: 3. The CDR3 has 16 residues.